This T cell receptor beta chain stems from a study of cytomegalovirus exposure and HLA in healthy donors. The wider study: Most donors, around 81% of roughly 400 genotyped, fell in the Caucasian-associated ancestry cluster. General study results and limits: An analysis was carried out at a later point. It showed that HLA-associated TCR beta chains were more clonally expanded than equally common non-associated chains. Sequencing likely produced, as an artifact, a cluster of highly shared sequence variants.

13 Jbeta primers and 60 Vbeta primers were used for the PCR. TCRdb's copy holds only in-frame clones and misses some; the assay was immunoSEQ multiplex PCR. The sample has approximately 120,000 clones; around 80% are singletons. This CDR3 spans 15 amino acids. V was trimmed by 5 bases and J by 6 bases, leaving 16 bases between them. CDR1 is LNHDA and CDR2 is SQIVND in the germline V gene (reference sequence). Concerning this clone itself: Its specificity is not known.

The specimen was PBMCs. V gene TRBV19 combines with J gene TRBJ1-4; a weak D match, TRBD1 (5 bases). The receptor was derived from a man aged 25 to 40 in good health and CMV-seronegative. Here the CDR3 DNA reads TGTGCCAGTAGTGCCTCGGTAGGGGCGGATGAAAAACTGTTTTTT. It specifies CASSASVGADEKLFF.